This T cell receptor beta chain emerged from a study of CD8 T cells in Susac syndrome. The wider study: Of the sequenced Susac syndrome patients, six had active disease and 8 or 9 were in remission.

cDNA came from roughly 0.5 to 1 ug RNA primed by random hexamers. Each CDR3 protein is one row after TCRdb ran MiXCR on the immunoSEQ multiplex PCR reads. Of approximately 120,000 distinct CDR3 sequences in the sample, 90% to 95% are singletons; the top ten hold more than 0.2%. Concerning this clonotype itself: What it recognizes is unknown.

Sequencing of TCR beta was performed on blood CD8+ and CD4+ T cells. Findings and caveats of the study: The greatest CD8+ clonal expansion in Susac occurred in TEMRA cells and in active patients. Susac-specific public clones were found in total CD8+ and CD8+ TEMRA repertoires, numbering 15 to 20 and five, respectively.

Sequences were obtained from CD8+ T cells from PBMCs. The sequence derives from a human donor with Susac syndrome.

The CDR3: CSASLAGTYNEQFF. The CDR3 DNA follows: TGCAGTGCTAGTCTAGCGGGGACCTACAATGAGCAGTTCTTC. The chain is built from TRBV20-1 and TRBJ2-1; 9 nucleotides align to TRBD2. Germline CDR1 DFQATT, CDR2 SNEGSKA (reference sequence). The V segment lost 3 bases and the J segment 2 bases; nucleotides outside the gene matches: 2. This CDR3 region has 14 residues.